This T cell receptor (beta chain) derives from a study of blood T cell repertoires in COVID-19 (dated by TCRdb to the early 2020s). Regarding the complete study: Samples from collaborators originated in the United States, Italy and Spain and spanned both the acute and convalescent phases of COVID-19. The samples were drawn from two sources: the first 160 participants of the ongoing ImmuneRACE study, and 1,200 or so subjects contributed by 6 global collaborators. The dataset comprised deeply sampled blood TCRbeta repertoires from subjects exposed to, actively infected with, or recovered from COVID-19. The material from the prospective study consisted of cDNA or gDNA derived from T cells, B-cell-depleted T cells, or PBMCs. The sample metadata nearly always contained a de-identified subject ID, COVID-19 status, age in years and sex. Where HLA class I and class II types were available, the types were taken from metadata supplied by the sample provider, not from assay-based typing. The repertoires were released in a freely available public database meant as a resource for research on the immune response to SARS-CoV-2.

According to the germline V gene (reference sequence), CDR1 reads SEHNR and CDR2 reads FQNEAQ. Spanning cysteine to phenylalanine, the CDR3 consists of 14 amino acids. The CDR3 DNA has 42 bases and is translated from base 1. V ends up 3 bases short and J 4 bases short, with an unmatched junction base count of 4. Remarks on this clone: No antigen is known for it. No quality values exist for individual bases; no much larger clone is one base distant.

The collaborating institutions used their own protocols to collect whole blood in K2EDTA tubes. Collaborator samples were shipped for TCRbeta analysis as frozen whole blood, isolated PBMCs, or DNA extracted from either sample type. TCRbeta CDR3 regions were amplified from genomic DNA using the immunoSEQ Assay, a bias-controlled multiplex PCR. In the source study's methods: Nucleated cell counts per sample were estimated from amplification of reference gene primers within the assay. Sequence reads were collapsed and filtered to measure the absolute abundance of every unique TCRbeta CDR3 rearrangement. For each sample, productive Simpson clonality was calculated as the square root of Simpson's diversity index across productive rearrangements. TCRdb retrieved this table from immuneACCESS and kept in-frame rearrangements only. Not all clones are present; in checked studies, unresolved V genes account for under half, and no reason is known for the remainder. The V and J calls and clone size were taken over from that table, and D and trimming were inferred from the DNA. Present in this sample are 280,000 or so clones, around 86% of which were seen just once. The ten largest make up more than 10% of the sample.

Summary of the overall study and its limitations: The amount of clinical and demographic metadata varied by source and participant and was provided uncurated.

This TCR was sampled from a human donor in a cohort sampled during active COVID-19. The chain joins TRBV7-9 to TRBJ1-2, with 8 junctional bases fitting TRBD1. Sequenced input: peripheral blood. The CDR3 reads as follows: CASSFGDRGYGYTF. Read as DNA, the sequence is TGTGCCAGCAGCTTTGGTGACAGGGGCTATGGCTACACCTTC.